This record looks at one T cell receptor beta chain sequence and its context. These data originate in a study of control samples from healthy donors and cancer patients. This CDR3 has 13 residues. Between the trimmed V and J ends, which lost 5 bases and 4 bases, there was a span of 11 bases. Germline values: CDR1 SGHTA, CDR2 FQGTGA. Profiling relied on immunoSEQ multiplex PCR, and the TCRdb table lists in-frame clones only, not all of them. This table holds fewer than 500,000 clones, more than 80% found once. The sequencing sample was made of PBMCs. The receptor was isolated from a man aged 40-50 years with head and neck cancer. This chain connects TRBV7-3 to TRBJ1-2; D gene uncertain. In DNA form, the CDR3 reads TGTGCCAGCAGCCCCCGGGCTTCCTATGGCTACACCTTC. Amino acids: CASSPRASYGYTF.